This T cell receptor (beta chain) was profiled in a study of T cell repertoires in ileal Crohn's disease. About the study: Operated complications were stricturing disease (about 60%) and penetrating disease (approximately 39%). The M6 sample came from neoterminal ileum during colonoscopy after surgery. Study outcomes and limitations: Active smokers at surgery had more clonal expansions than non-smokers.

Sequencing used immunoSEQ multiplex PCR; TCRdb keeps in-frame clones, though not all of them. The profile covers some 60,000 clones, with around nine tenths appearing a single time and roughly 1.9% taken by the ten largest. Of note for this clone: Its matching antigen is unknown.

Regarding time point: neoterminal ileum biopsy at postoperative endoscopy, about 6 months after surgery. Patients were adults with ileal or ileocolonic Crohn's disease needing resection. The trim removed 6 bases at V and 1 base at J, leaving 3 bases unmatched. This CDR3 region has 13 residues. CDR1 SQVTM and CDR2 ANQGSEA come from the germline V gene. This TCR derives from an adult with Crohn's disease. What was sequenced was ileal tissue. The gene calls are TRBV29-1 and TRBJ1-1; TRBD1 agrees at 9 bases. CDR3 nucleotide sequence: TGCAGCGTCGGGGGACAGGGGAACACTGAAGCTTTCTTT. It codes for CSVGGQGNTEAFF.